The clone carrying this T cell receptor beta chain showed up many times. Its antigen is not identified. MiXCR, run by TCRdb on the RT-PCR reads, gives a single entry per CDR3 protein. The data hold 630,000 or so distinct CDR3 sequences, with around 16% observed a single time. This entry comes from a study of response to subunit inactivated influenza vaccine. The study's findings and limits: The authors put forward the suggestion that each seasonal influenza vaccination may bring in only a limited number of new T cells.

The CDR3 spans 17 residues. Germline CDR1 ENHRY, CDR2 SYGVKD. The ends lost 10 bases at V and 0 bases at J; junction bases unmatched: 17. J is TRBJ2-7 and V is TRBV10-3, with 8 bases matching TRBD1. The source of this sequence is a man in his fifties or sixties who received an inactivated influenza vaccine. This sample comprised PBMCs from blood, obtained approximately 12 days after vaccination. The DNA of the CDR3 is TGTGCCAGCCGCAAGGAGGCAGGGGGCTTCTCCTCCTACGAGCAGTACTTC. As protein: CASRKEAGGFSSYEQYF.